This T cell receptor beta chain was found in a study of blood T cell repertoires in COVID-19. CDR3 length: 14 residues. V was pared by 7 bases and J by 1 base, with 11 bases between. The germline V gene has CDR1 LNHDA and CDR2 SQIVND (reference sequence). In the original workflow: Researchers report that nucleated cell counts were estimated from reference gene primer amplification. Sequenced by immunoSEQ multiplex PCR; TCRdb stores in-frame clones only, minus some. The V and J calls and clone size are taken from that table; D and trimming were inferred from the DNA. The sample shows 130,000 to 150,000 clones, approximately 86% of them seen only once.

The sequenced material came from peripheral blood. This chain uses TRBV19 with TRBJ1-5; no definite D call. This receptor was taken from a woman aged 45-65 years with acute or convalescent COVID-19. The CDR3 region has the DNA TGTGCCAGTAACATCGGCGGGAGCAATCAGCCCCAGCATTTT. This encodes CASNIGGSNQPQHF.